A selection of T cell receptor beta chains follows, all from one sample in a study of human T cells and chemical hapten exposure. Each CDR3 protein gets one entry after TCRdb re-called the RACE reads with MiXCR. The sample has around 57,000 distinct CDR3 sequences; 10% to 12% are singletons. The starting material was whole blood, obtained in connection with sensitization to the hapten diphenylcyclopropenone (DPC). These receptors came from a woman aged 40 to 50 with alopecia areata. Some clones in this sample may be carry-over from other donors' samples. The CDR3 runs from the conserved cysteine through the conserved F or W. D genes are given only for firm matches. The size field is filled for only some rows; it gives once, few, many or a size class.

j_gene	abundance	v_gene	d_gene	CDR3nt	CDR3aa
TRBJ1-2	many	TRBV7-9	.	TGTGCCAGCAGCCGAACAGCGAACTATGGCTACACCTTC	CASSRTANYGYTF
TRBJ2-1	.	TRBV10-2	TRBD1	TGCGCCAGCAGCCCGGGACAGGGCTATGAGCAGTTCTTC	CASSPGQGYEQFF
TRBJ2-1	few	TRBV7-6	TRBD2	TGTGCCAGCAGCCCCCTATCTAGCGGGAGCTCCTACAATGAGCAGTTCTTC	CASSPLSSGSSYNEQFF
TRBJ2-1	.	TRBV24-1	TRBD2	TGTGCCACCAGTGATTTGGGGGCCGGGACTAGCGGGACCGATGAGCAGTTCTTC	CATSDLGAGTSGTDEQFF
TRBJ1-3	.	TRBV13	.	TGTGCCAGTCGGGAGGCAAGCTCTGGAAACACCATATATTTT	CASREASSGNTIYF
TRBJ2-6	.	TRBV4-1	TRBD1	TGCGCCAGCAGCCAAGCGTTCCCCGGGACAGGGGTTGTATCTGGGGCCAACGTCCTGACTTTC	CASSQAFPGTGVVSGANVLTF
TRBJ1-5	.	TRBV4-1	.	TGCGCCAGCAGCCAAGCCGTAAATCAGCCCCAGCATTTT	CASSQAVNQPQHF
TRBJ2-2	many	TRBV19	.	TGTGCCAGTAAACTACAGGGATCTGGGGAGCTGTTTTTT	CASKLQGSGELFF
TRBJ2-5	.	TRBV18	TRBD2	TGTGCCAGCTCACCACTGCCTAGCGGGAGTCAAGAGACCCAGTACTTC	CASSPLPSGSQETQYF
TRBJ2-3	.	TRBV15	.	TGTGCCACCAGCAGAAGCTTAGCAGATACGCAGTATTTT	CATSRSLADTQYF
TRBJ1-1	.	TRBV19	.	TGTGCCAGTAGATGGAACACTGAAGCTTTCTTT	CASRWNTEAFF
TRBJ1-3	.	TRBV7-9	.	TGTGCCAGCAGCTTAGTAACGGGAGGGAGCTTCTCTGGAAACACCATATATTTT	CASSLVTGGSFSGNTIYF
TRBJ2-3	.	TRBV11-2	TRBD2	TGTGCCAGCAGCCAGCGGCTAGCGGGAGTTGGGGATACGCAGTATTTT	CASSQRLAGVGDTQYF
TRBJ1-5	few	TRBV15	.	TGTGCCACCAGCAGAGTGGGTCAGCCCCAGCATTTT	CATSRVGQPQHF
TRBJ1-4	many	TRBV19	.	TGTGCCAGTAGTGAATCGACCAGGAGGTATGAAAAACTGTTTTTT	CASSESTRRYEKLFF
TRBJ1-1	few	TRBV5-1	.	TGCGCCAGCAGCTCCTCGACGGTGAACACTGAAGCTTTCTTT	CASSSSTVNTEAFF
TRBJ2-3	.	TRBV5-1	.	TGCGCCAGCAGCTTGGGAGTTCAGGGTCCGGCAGATACGCAGTATTTT	CASSLGVQGPADTQYF
TRBJ1-5	.	TRBV19	.	TGTGCCAGCAGCAAAGGTTACAATCAGCCCCAGCATTTT	CASSKGYNQPQHF
TRBJ1-5	many	TRBV6-5	.	TGTGCCAGCAGTTTTGACCGGGGAGGTCAGCCCCAGCATTTT	CASSFDRGGQPQHF
TRBJ2-7	many	TRBV3-1	.	TGTGCCAGCAGAGGAGGTAGTCACGAGCAGTACTTC	CASRGGSHEQYF
TRBJ2-1	.	TRBV6-1	.	TGTGCCAGCACGCGGACAACGGATGAGCAGTTCTTC	CASTRTTDEQFF
TRBJ2-3	many	TRBV7-3	.	TGTGCCAGCAGCTCCCTCGCGGGGAGCACAGATACGCAGTATTTT	CASSSLAGSTDTQYF
TRBJ1-1	.	TRBV13	.	TGTGCCAGCAGCAACGGACTGCTGATGCCTGAAGCTTTCTTT	CASSNGLLMPEAFF
TRBJ2-1	many	TRBV28	TRBD2	TGTGCCAGCACCAACGGAGGGACTAGCGGGGGATTGGAATACAATGAGCAGTTCTTC	CASTNGGTSGGLEYNEQFF
TRBJ2-3	many	TRBV3-1	.	TGTGCCAGCAGCCTTACCCAGGGAGCCCATACGCAGTATTTT	CASSLTQGAHTQYF
TRBJ1-1	.	TRBV20-1	TRBD1	TGCAGTGCTAGGGACAGGGGGGGCACTGAAGCTTTCTTT	CSARDRGGTEAFF
TRBJ2-1	.	TRBV4-2	TRBD2	TGTGCCAGGGGGCGGGCGGGAGGCCAATACAATGAGCAGTTCTTC	CARGRAGGQYNEQFF
TRBJ2-7	.	TRBV7-9	.	TGTGCCAGCAGCTCGGCTGGTGGACAGAATACCTACGAGCAGTACTTC	CASSSAGGQNTYEQYF
TRBJ2-5	many	TRBV25-1	.	TGTGCCAGCAGTGAATCCGGGCCCGGTCGGGAGACCCAGTACTTC	CASSESGPGRETQYF
TRBJ2-6	few	TRBV9	.	TGTGCCAGCAGTCAAAACTTGGAGGGGCACCACTCTGGGGCCAACGTCCTGACTTTC	CASSQNLEGHHSGANVLTF
TRBJ2-1	few	TRBV7-2	TRBD2	TGTGCCAGCAGCCCGAATAGCGGGCGGTACAATGAGCAGTTCTTC	CASSPNSGRYNEQFF
TRBJ2-1	many	TRBV5-1	.	TGCGCCAGCAGCTTGATGGTTAGCGGCCTCGGCTACAATGAGCAGTTCTTC	CASSLMVSGLGYNEQFF
TRBJ2-1	.	TRBV6-4	TRBD2	TGTGCCAGCAGTGAAGCGGGGGGCGGTACTTACAATGAGCAGTTCTTC	CASSEAGGGTYNEQFF
TRBJ1-5	many	TRBV20-1	.	TGCAGTGCTTTCAGACCAAGGGGCGACAATCAGCCCCAGCATTTT	CSAFRPRGDNQPQHF
TRBJ2-7	medium-sized	TRBV6-5	.	TGTGCCAGCAGTTTTGGGGGCGAGCAGTACTTC	CASSFGGEQYF
TRBJ1-1	few	TRBV29-1	.	TGCAGCGGCGGGACTGAAGCTTTCTTT	CSGGTEAFF
TRBJ1-1	.	TRBV6-6	TRBD1	TGTGCCAGCATTGTGTCGGGACAGGGGGCGAGGAGTAGCACTGAAGCTTTCTTT	CASIVSGQGARSSTEAFF
TRBJ2-5	few	TRBV18	.	TGTGCCAGCTCACCACTCGAAGAGACCCAGTACTTC	CASSPLEETQYF